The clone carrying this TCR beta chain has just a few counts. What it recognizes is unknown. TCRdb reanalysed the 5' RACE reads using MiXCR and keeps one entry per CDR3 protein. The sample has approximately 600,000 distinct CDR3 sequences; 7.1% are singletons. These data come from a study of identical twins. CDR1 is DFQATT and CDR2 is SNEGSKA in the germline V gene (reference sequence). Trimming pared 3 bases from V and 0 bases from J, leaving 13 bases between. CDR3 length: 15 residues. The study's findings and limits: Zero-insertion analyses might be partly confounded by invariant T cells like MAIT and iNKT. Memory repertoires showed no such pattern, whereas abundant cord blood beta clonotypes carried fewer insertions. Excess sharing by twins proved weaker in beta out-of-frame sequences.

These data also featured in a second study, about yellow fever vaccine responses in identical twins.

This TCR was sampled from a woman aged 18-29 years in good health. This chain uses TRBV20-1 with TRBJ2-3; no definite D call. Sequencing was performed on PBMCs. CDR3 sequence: CSASTGSSSTDTQYF. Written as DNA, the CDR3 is TGCAGTGCTAGTACTGGCAGCTCGAGCACAGATACGCAGTATTTT.